The subject of this entry is one TCR beta chain. This record comes from a study of blood T cell repertoires in COVID-19. Study-wide context: Donors in the United States, Italy and Spain gave samples during acute or convalescent COVID-19. Sample material is recorded as cDNA or gDNA derived from T cells, B-cell-depleted T cells, or PBMCs.

Trimming took 4 bases from V and 0 from J; bases not matched to a gene: 12. This CDR3 is 17 amino acids long. The germline V gene has CDR1 SGHRS and CDR2 YFSETQ. Original analysis: Scientists estimated how many nucleated cells there were by amplifying reference gene primers. Clones were sequenced by immunoSEQ multiplex PCR, and TCRdb holds only the in-frame ones, with some missing. V and J calls plus clone size are reproduced from that table; the DNA served to infer D and trimming. The sample gives roughly 220,000 clones, 86% of which show up once; 2.2% is in the top ten. Sequencing was done on a sample of peripheral blood. The receptor was derived from a man aged 25-45 years who had recovered from COVID-19. The V and J genes are TRBV5-1 and TRBJ1-1; 7 bases are shared with TRBD1. The CDR3 bases are TGCGCCAGCAGCCCCCGGACAGGCCTCTTAATGAACACTGAAGCTTTCTTT. This sequence encodes CASSPRTGLLMNTEAFF.